The clone carrying this T cell receptor (beta chain) was detected only a few times. The antigen is not known. Clones were sequenced by immunoSEQ multiplex PCR, and TCRdb holds only the in-frame ones, with some missing. The table has under 85,000 clones, 85% to 90% seen once. The CDR3 extends over 16 amino acids. Germline V CDR1 and CDR2: MGHRA, YSYEKL. Trimming cost V 0 bases and J 3 bases, with 11 bases left between them. Patients were ruled out by autoimmune disease history or systemic immunosuppression. Researchers took blood at baseline, on cycle 4 day 1, and on cycle 7 day 1. The data were obtained in a study of OX40 agonist ivuxolimab in advanced cancers. Study-wide results and caveats: Some nonresponders also had low normalized T-cell clonal expansion. Expanded clones tended on average to be more numerous among CD8+ T cells than CD4+.

Sequencing used CD4+ or CD8+ T cells sorted from blood, obtained in a trial of the OX40 agonist ivuxolimab. The TCR comes from an adult with an advanced solid tumor such as melanoma, head and neck, liver or kidney cancer. This chain connects TRBV4-1 to TRBJ1-4; a possible D gene is TRBD1 (5 bases). This CDR3 reads CASSQERGGANEKLFF. CDR3 coding DNA: TGCGCCAGCAGCCAAGAAAGGGGAGGCGCTAATGAAAAACTGTTTTTT.